This passage covers 17 T cell receptor beta chains from one sample sequenced in a study of T cell repertoires in cytomegalovirus infection. TCRdb used MiXCR to reprocess the reads, holding one entry per CDR3 protein. Of about 60,000 distinct CDR3 sequences in the sample, 20% to 25% were seen once. These receptors are not linked to any known antigen. The input for sequencing was CD8+ T cells from cultured PBMCs, taken from culture after CMV antigen stimulation. The source is a human donor in good health (CMV status not recorded). Some clones in this sample may be carry-over from other donors' samples.

This clonotype was observed a few times. The junction does not match germline at one end; this may be a read error. The chain employs TRBV7-2 and TRBJ1-5; the D gene is possibly TRBD1 (5 bases). This CDR3 has 14 amino acids. The V gene's germline CDR1 is SGHTA and CDR2 FQGNSA. For the CDR3, the DNA is TGTGCCAGCAGCTTCGGAGGGGAAAATCGGCCCCAGCATTTT. Translated: CASSFGGENRPQHF.

The chain joins TRBV7-2 to TRBJ2-1; 13 bases map to TRBD2. This CDR3 spans 15 amino acids. Per germline, CDR1 SGHTA and CDR2 FQGNSA. V shed 6 bases and J 4 bases; nucleotides not matched to a gene: 3. CDR3 protein: CASSGLAGVYNEQFF. The CDR3 region has the DNA TGTGCCAGCAGTGGACTAGCGGGGGTTTACAATGAGCAGTTCTTC.

V and J are TRBV12-3 or TRBV12-4 and TRBJ2-3, with D perhaps TRBD2 (6 bases). V lost 6 bases and J 3 bases, leaving 16 bases between the germline ends. The CDR3 length is 15 residues. The CDR3: CASSPASAGTDTQYF. The CDR3 region has the DNA TGTGCCAGCAGCCCAGCGTCGGCGGGGACAGATACGCAGTATTTT.

This clonotype occurred a few times. This chain connects TRBV6-1 to TRBJ1-4, with D maybe TRBD1 (6 bases). CDR1 and CDR2 (germline): MNHNS, SASEGT. The ends were cut back, 1 base at V and 7 bases at J, with 10 bases in the middle. The CDR3 runs 14 residues. CDR3 in amino acids: CASSEERGTEKLFF. The DNA for the CDR3 is TGTGCCAGCAGTGAAGAAAGGGGGACTGAAAAACTGTTTTTT.

The rearrangement uses TRBV18 and TRBJ2-3; 7 bases match TRBD2. V lost 3 bases, J lost 0 bases, and 6 bases stayed unmatched. In germline, CDR1 is KGHSH, CDR2 LQKENI. The CDR3 is 16 amino acids. The CDR3 loop reads CASSPLRGSSTDTQYF. Here the CDR3 DNA reads TGTGCCAGCTCACCCTTGCGGGGGTCGAGCACAGATACGCAGTATTTT.

Concerning this clonotype itself: Just one base apart from a much larger clone, this may be a read error. The rearrangement uses TRBV6-5 and TRBJ1-3; 7 positions match TRBD1. The CDR3 loop spans 15 amino acids. Germline V gene data show CDR1 as MNHEY and CDR2 as SVGAGI. This CDR3 reads CARSYSTGSGNTIYF. The CDR3 coding sequence is TGTGCCCGCAGTTACTCGACAGGGTCTGGAAACACCATATATTTT.

The table lists this clonotype with a few counts. The chain employs TRBV12-3 or TRBV12-4 and TRBJ1-5, with TRBD1 matching over 9 bases. The J segment lost 3 bases and the V segment lost 6 bases, leaving 15 bases of the junction unmatched. The CDR3 consists of 18 residues. CDR3 residues: CASSDRDRVFYNNQPQHF. The CDR3 DNA sequence: TGTGCCAGCAGCGACCGGGACAGGGTTTTCTATAACAATCAGCCCCAGCATTTT.

The gene calls are TRBV7-8 and TRBJ1-2, with D perhaps matching TRBD1 (6 bases). Deletions cut 0 bases from V and 8 bases from J, with 13 bases between. CDR1 SGHVS and CDR2 FQNEAQ come from the germline V gene. This CDR3 comprises 14 residues. The chain's CDR3 is CASSLAQGRIGYTF. CDR3 bases: TGTGCCAGCAGCTTAGCCCAGGGGAGGATAGGCTACACCTTC.

The V gene is TRBV28, the J gene TRBJ2-5, with a weak D call TRBD2 (6 bases). The V end lost 5 bases, the J end lost 4 bases, and 17 bases lay between the germline ends. Per the germline V gene, CDR1 is MDHEN and CDR2 is SYDVKM. The CDR3 is 15 residues long. CDR3 region: CASSTLGDSPETQYF. The DNA for the CDR3 is TGTGCCAGCAGTACATTGGGGGACTCCCCAGAGACCCAGTACTTC.

The J gene is TRBJ1-5, the V gene TRBV7-6, with D unclear. This CDR3 is built from 17 residues. CDR1 and CDR2 from the germline V gene are SGHVS and FNYEAQ. Trimming pared 5 bases from V and 2 bases from J, leaving 19 bases between. This CDR3 reads CASSPIGGEFGNQPQHF. The CDR3 nucleotides read TGTGCCAGCAGCCCCATAGGTGGGGAATTCGGCAATCAGCCCCAGCATTTT.

The chain joins TRBV7-6 to TRBJ2-3; no definite D call. The CDR3 is 14 amino acids. Per germline, CDR1 SGHVS and CDR2 FNYEAQ. Deletions cut 1 base from V and 4 bases from J, with 9 bases between. The DNA for the CDR3 is TGTGCCAGCAGCTTAGTAAAGGTGGCAGATACGCAGTATTTT. Residues: CASSLVKVADTQYF.

CDR3 bases: TGTGCCAGCACGGGGTCCGCTAATGAAAAACTGTTTTTT. The encoded protein is CASTGSANEKLFF. This chain joins TRBV6-2 or TRBV6-3 and TRBJ1-4; D gene ambiguous. The germline V gene encodes CDR1 MNHEY and CDR2 SVGEGT. The CDR3 contains 13 residues. V dropped 7 bases and J dropped 3 bases, with 9 bases sitting between them.

The chain employs TRBV7-9 and TRBJ1-4; 8 bases align to TRBD1. V gave up 5 bases and J gave up 6 bases; unmatched junction bases: 8. Germline-derived CDR1 and CDR2 are SEHNR and FQNEAQ (reference sequence). The CDR3 consists of 15 residues. The CDR3 DNA is TGTGCCAGCAGCACTCGGACAGGGAGTTATGAAAAACTGTTTTTT. Encoded protein: CASSTRTGSYEKLFF.

This clonotype was detected only a few times. The chain links TRBV12-3 or TRBV12-4 to TRBJ2-5, with 9 nucleotides matching TRBD2. The CDR3 totals 13 residues. With 4 bases clipped from V and 13 bases from J, the junction kept 10 bases outside the gene matches. CDR3 in amino acids: CASSSGSGGLGYF. The CDR3 DNA sequence: TGTGCCAGCAGTTCAGGGAGCGGGGGGCTTGGGTACTTC.

The CDR3 coding sequence is TGTGCCAGCAGCCCGACAGGGAGGGATAACAACACTGAAGCTTTCTTT. It encodes CASSPTGRDNNTEAFF. This chain joins TRBV6-1 and TRBJ1-1; 7 bases are a match to TRBD1. This CDR3 region has 16 residues. Germline values: CDR1 MNHNS, CDR2 SASEGT. The trim removed 6 bases at V and 2 bases at J, leaving 12 bases unmatched.

The CDR3 nucleotides read TGCGCCAGCAGCCAAGATTCAGGGCAGATCTATGGCTACACCTTC. Translating gives CASSQDSGQIYGYTF. The J gene is TRBJ1-2, the V gene TRBV4-1; possibly TRBD1 for D (5 bases). Germline lookup yields CDR1 MGHRA and CDR2 YSYEKL. Trimming shortened V by 0 bases and J by 4 bases, and 12 bases separated the two germline ends. The CDR3 has 15 residues.

The CDR3 is CASTSGSGPGEQYF. The CDR3 nucleotides read TGTGCCAGCACCTCCGGGTCGGGACCTGGAGAGCAGTACTTC. V is TRBV7-6 and J is TRBJ2-7; either TRBD1 or TRBD2 may supply D (5 bases each). Germline V gene data show CDR1 as SGHVS and CDR2 as FNYEAQ. Trimming took off 7 bases at V and 7 bases at J, with 20 bases between the two ends. The CDR3 totals 14 residues.